This note documents a single TCR beta chain sequence. A read error may produce the germline difference seen at one junction end. The entry originates in a study of tumor and adjacent non-tumor tissue in lung cancer. RNA was extracted from bulk tissue without any cell sorting. This non-tumor lung sample came from over 3 cm beyond the tumor edge. Three rounds of nested PCR, following a modified ARM-PCR protocol, produced the TCRbeta library. TCRdb re-called the multiplex PCR reads with MiXCR, one entry per CDR3 protein. The table shows 80,000 to 100,000 distinct CDR3 sequences, with 80% occurring only once. Input material: distant non-tumor lung tissue. This sequence originates from a man between 60 and 70 years old with small cell lung cancer.

The chain's CDR3 is CSAGRGETVLNGQFF. For the CDR3, the DNA is TGCAGTGCTGGGCGGGGCGAAACCGTTCTCAATGGGCAGTTCTTC. The rearrangement uses TRBV20-1 and TRBJ2-1, with D maybe TRBD2 (6 bases). This CDR3 has 15 amino acids. The germline gives CDR1 DFQATT, CDR2 SNEGSKA (reference sequence).